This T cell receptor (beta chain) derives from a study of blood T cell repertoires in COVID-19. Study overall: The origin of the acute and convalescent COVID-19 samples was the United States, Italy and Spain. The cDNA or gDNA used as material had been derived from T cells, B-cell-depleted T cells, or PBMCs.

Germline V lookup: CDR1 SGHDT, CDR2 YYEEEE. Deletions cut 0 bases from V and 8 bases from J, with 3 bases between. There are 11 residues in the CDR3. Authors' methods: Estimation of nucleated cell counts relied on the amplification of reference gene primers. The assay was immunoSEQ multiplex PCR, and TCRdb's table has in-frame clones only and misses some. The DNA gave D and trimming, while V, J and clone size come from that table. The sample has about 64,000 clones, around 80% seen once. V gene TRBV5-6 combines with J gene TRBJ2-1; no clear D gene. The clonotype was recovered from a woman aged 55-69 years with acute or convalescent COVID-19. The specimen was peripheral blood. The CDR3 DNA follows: TGTGCCAGCAGCTTGGCCTATGAGCAGTTCTTC. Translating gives CASSLAYEQFF.